This TCR beta chain stems from a study of blood T cells in healthy people across ages (dated by TCRdb to the mid-2010s). About the study as a whole: In model experiments, template switching captured about one uniquely barcoded TCR beta cDNA molecule for every two T cells. Using deep sequencing normalized with unique cDNA molecular identifiers, the study measured how TCR beta repertoire diversity changes with age. Four age groups were formed from the donors: young (average 16 years), middle-aged (roughly 38), aged (about 62) and long-lived (roughly 88). To avoid experimental bias, donors of different ages were randomly spread across the sequencing lanes. Two additional independent replicas of 1 million unique cDNA reads from the same blood draw were analyzed for two donors (one aged 18 to 30 and one aged 80 or older).

This clonotype was seen a handful of times. Its antigen remains unidentified. No clone much larger than this one lies a single base away; base qualities are absent. The library was obtained by 5' RACE. Sequencer: Illumina HiSeq 2500. A second about 7 to 11 cycle PCR used a sample-barcoded 5' primer and a J-beta primer mix. A template-switch 5' adaptor carrying 12 random nucleotides introduced a unique molecular identifier onto each TCR beta cDNA molecule. Each sample yielded at least 3 million CDR3-containing paired-end reads. All of the RNA was converted into first-strand cDNA using the Mint cDNA synthesis kit, with a TRBC-specific oligonucleotide serving as the primer. All cDNA was treated with uracil-DNA glycosylase and then went through a first 18-cycle PCR with the universal primers M1SS and BC2_uni_R. On the study's bioinformatics: For normalization, 1 million high-quality reads, each with a distinct molecular identifier, were randomly selected from each sample. Reads with shared molecular identifiers were discarded instead of being binned into consensus sequences. MiTCR, with a Q25 quality threshold and the strictest error-elimination algorithm, was used for CDR3 identification, clonotype clustering and error correction. A nonparametric unseen species model with Euler transformation was used to estimate a lower bound on total TCR beta diversity. TCRdb redid the processing of the public reads, applying fastp at Q25 and MiXCR, and retained in-frame beta chains. Identical CDR3 protein sequences are pooled into one entry, listed with their most common genes and DNA. TCRdb, not the original authors, processed these V and J calls. The sample table contains some 1.5 million distinct CDR3 sequences; only one count was recorded for about 28% of them. The ten largest clones represent around 7.7% of the sample.

Paper-wide results and their limitations: Estimates of total diversity from one million sequenced T cells were regarded as lower bounds and underestimates. Because donor CMV infection status was unknown, age-related changes in expanded clonotypes were potentially confounded. Compared with the aged group, the long-lived group had more naive CD4+ T cells, fewer expanded clones and increased TCR diversity, suggesting age selection. Because profiling used bulk unsorted PBMCs, naive and antigen-experienced compartments could not be compared conclusively. There was a strong correlation between observed TCR beta diversity and the percentage of naive T cells measured by flow cytometry. Observed TCR beta diversity per million T cells fell roughly linearly with age, and a significant reduction was already apparent by age about 43.

Counted from cysteine to phenylalanine, this CDR3 has 13 amino acids. The retained sequence is limited to the CDR3, 39 bases, with the frame set at the first base. From the germline V gene (reference sequence), CDR1 is SEHNR and CDR2 is FQNEAQ. V lost 6 bases and J lost 4 bases; the stretch between them is 13 bases long. Systemically healthy Caucasian individuals from Russia, approximately 39 in total and aged roughly 6 to 100 years, were included as donors. Around 9.7 milliliters of peripheral blood were collected from each donor into EDTA-treated Vacutainer tubes. PBMCs were isolated by Ficoll-Paque density-gradient centrifugation, with at least 7 million obtained per sample. Total RNA was extracted from PBMCs with Trizol reagent, with at least 5.5 micrograms obtained per sample. For every donor, flow cytometry on a PBMC aliquot measured the percentage of naive CD45RAhigh/CD27high T cells.

Sequencing used blood. In this chain, TRBV7-9 is recombined with TRBJ2-7; the best D guess is TRBD2, with 6 bases matching. The receptor's source is a woman in her thirties in good health. CDR3 reads: CASRGGGDYEQYF. In nucleotide form, the sequence is TGTGCCAGCAGGGGAGGAGGAGATTACGAGCAGTACTTC.